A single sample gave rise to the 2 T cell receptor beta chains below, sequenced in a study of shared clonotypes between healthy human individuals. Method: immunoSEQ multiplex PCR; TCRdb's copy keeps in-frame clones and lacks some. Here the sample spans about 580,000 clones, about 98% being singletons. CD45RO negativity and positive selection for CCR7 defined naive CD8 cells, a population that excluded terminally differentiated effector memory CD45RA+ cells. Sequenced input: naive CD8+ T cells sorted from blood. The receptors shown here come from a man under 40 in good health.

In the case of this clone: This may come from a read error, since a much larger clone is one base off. The CDR3 DNA reads TGTGCCAGCAGCCCGGGCCGGGAGCTGTTTTTT. Residues: CASSPGRELFF. The genes are TRBV4-2 and TRBJ2-2, with no clear D. Deletions cut 4 bases from V and 9 bases from J, with 6 bases between. The CDR3 is 11 amino acids. Germline CDR1 LGHNA, CDR2 YNFKEQ.

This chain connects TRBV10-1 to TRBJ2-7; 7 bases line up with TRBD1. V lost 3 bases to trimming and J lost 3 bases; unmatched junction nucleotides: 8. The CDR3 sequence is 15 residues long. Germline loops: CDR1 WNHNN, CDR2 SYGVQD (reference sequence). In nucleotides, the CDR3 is TGCGCCAGCAGTGACCCCGACAGGGCGGACTACGAGCAGTACTTC. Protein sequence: CASSDPDRADYEQYF.